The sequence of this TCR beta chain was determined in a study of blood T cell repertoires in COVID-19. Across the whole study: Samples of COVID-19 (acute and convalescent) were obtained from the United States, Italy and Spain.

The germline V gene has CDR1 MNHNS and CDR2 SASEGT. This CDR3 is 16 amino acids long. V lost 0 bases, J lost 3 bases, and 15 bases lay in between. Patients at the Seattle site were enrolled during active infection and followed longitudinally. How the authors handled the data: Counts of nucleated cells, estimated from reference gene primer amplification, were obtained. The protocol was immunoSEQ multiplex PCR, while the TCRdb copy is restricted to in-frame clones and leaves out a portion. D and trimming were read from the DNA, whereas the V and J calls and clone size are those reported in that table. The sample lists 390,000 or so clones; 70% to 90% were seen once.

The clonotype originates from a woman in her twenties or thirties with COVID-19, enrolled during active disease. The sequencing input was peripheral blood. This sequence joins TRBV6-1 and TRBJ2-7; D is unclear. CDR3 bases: TGTGCCAGCAGTGAAGCGGTGGCAGCGATGCGCTACGAGCAGTACGTC. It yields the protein CASSEAVAAMRYEQYV.